Sequencing of this T cell receptor beta chain was carried out in a study of PD-1 blockade in mismatch repair-deficient tumors. Study-level background: Enrolled about 2012-2017, patients had progressing, pretreated mismatch repair-deficient cancers of 12 to 13 types.

Mismatch repair deficiency was confirmed in all patients, by PCR or immunohistochemistry. A few pembrolizumab responders had their TCRs sequenced. The V end was cut by 1 base, the J end by 0 bases, with 15 bases between. CDR1 is SGHTA, CDR2 FQGNSA, per germline. The CDR3 has 17 residues. Generated by immunoSEQ multiplex PCR, the TCRdb table keeps only in-frame clones and is missing some. The sample holds about 79,000 clones; about four fifths are singletons and the top ten take less than 6.5%. The source material was peripheral blood, sampled 44 weeks after starting pembrolizumab. The source of this sequence is an adult with mismatch repair-deficient cancer. The chain links TRBV7-2 to TRBJ2-5; D call uncertain. The CDR3 coding sequence is TGTGCCAGCAGCTTAGGCTTGTCCGGGTCGTACCAAGAGACCCAGTACTTC. Translated: CASSLGLSGSYQETQYF.